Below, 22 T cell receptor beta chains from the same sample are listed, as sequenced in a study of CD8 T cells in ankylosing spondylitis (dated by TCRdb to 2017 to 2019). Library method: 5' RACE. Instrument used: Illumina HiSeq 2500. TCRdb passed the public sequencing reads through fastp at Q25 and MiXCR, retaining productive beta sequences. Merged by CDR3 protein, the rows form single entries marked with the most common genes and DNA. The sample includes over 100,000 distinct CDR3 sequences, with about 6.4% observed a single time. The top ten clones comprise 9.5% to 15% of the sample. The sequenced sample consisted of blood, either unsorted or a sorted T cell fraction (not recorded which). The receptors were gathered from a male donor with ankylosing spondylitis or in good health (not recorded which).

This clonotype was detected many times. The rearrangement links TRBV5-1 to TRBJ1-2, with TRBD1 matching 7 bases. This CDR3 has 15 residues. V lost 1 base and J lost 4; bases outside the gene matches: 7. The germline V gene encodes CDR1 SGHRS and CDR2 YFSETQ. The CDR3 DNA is TGCGCCAGCAGCTTGAGACAGGGTCTTGCCTATGGCTACACCTTC. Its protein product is CASSLRQGLAYGYTF. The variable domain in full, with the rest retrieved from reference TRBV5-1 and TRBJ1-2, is KAGVTQTPRYLIKTRGQQVTLSCSPISGHRSVSWYQQTPGQGLQFLFEYFSETQRNKGNFPGRFSGRQFSNSRSEMNVSTLELGDSALYLCASSLRQGLAYGYTFGSGTRLTVV.

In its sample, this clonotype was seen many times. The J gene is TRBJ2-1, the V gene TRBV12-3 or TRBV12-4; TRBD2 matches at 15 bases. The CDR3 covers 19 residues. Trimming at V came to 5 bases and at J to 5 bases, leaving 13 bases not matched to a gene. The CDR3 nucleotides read TGTGCCAGCAGTCCCCGGACTAGCGGGAGGGCCAGGTTGAACAATGAGCAGTTCTTC. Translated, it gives CASSPRTSGRARLNNEQFF.

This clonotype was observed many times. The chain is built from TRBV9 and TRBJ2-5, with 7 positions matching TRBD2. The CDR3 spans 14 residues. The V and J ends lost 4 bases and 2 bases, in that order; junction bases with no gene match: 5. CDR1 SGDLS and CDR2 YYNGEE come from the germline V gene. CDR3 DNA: TGTGCCAGCAGCATTTCCGGGAGGCAAGAGACCCAGTACTTC. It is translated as CASSISGRQETQYF.

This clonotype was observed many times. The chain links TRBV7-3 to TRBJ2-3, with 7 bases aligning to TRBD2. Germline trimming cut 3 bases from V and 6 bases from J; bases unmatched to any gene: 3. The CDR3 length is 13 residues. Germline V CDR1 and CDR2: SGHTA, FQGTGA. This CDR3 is CASSFIGGDTQYF. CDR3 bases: TGTGCCAGCAGCTTTATCGGGGGGGATACGCAGTATTTT.

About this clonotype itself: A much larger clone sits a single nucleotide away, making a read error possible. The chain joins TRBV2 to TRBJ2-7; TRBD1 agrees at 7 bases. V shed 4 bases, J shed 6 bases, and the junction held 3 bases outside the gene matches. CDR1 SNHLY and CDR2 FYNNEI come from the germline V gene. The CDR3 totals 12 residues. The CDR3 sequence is CASSGDRSEQYF. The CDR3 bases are TGTGCCAGCAGTGGGGACAGAAGCGAGCAGTACTTC.

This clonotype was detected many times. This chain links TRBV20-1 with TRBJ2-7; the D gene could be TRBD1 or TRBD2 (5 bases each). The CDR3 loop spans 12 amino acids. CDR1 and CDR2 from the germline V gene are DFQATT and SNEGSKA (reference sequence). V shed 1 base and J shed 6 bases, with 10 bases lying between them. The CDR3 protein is CSARVMGVEQYF. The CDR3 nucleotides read TGCAGTGCTAGAGTCATGGGGGTCGAGCAGTACTTC.

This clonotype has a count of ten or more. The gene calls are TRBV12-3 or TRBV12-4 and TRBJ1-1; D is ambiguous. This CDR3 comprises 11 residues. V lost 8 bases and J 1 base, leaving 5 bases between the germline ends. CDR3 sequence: CASGQNTEAFF. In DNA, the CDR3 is TGTGCCAGCGGGCAGAACACTGAAGCTTTCTTT.

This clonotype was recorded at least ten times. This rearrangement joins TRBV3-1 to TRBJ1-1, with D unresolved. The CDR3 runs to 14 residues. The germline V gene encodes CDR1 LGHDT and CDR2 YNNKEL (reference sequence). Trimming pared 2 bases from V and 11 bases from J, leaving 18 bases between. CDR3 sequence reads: CASSQPQIRAVAFF. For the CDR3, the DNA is TGTGCCAGCAGCCAACCCCAAATCCGGGCGGTGGCTTTCTTT.

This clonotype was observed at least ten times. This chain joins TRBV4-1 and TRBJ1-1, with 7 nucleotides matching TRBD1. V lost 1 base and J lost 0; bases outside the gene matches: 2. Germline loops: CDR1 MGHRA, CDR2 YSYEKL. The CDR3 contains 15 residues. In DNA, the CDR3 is TGCGCCAGCAGCCAAGGACAGGGATTGAACACTGAAGCTTTCTTT. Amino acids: CASSQGQGLNTEAFF.

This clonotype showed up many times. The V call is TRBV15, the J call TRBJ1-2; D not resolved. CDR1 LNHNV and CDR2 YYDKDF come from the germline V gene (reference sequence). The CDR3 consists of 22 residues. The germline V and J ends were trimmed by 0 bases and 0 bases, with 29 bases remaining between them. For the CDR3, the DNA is TGTGCCACCAGCAGAGATCTGGGCAGGCAGACGATTACCGAAACTTCTAACTATGGCTACACCTTC. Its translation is CATSRDLGRQTITETSNYGYTF. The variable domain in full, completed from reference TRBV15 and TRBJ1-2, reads DAMVIQNPRYQVTQFGKPVTLSCSQTLNHNVMYWYQQKSSQAPKLLFHYYDKDFNNEADTPDNFQSRRPNTSFCFLDIRSPGLGDTAMYLCATSRDLGRQTITETSNYGYTFGSGTRLTVV.

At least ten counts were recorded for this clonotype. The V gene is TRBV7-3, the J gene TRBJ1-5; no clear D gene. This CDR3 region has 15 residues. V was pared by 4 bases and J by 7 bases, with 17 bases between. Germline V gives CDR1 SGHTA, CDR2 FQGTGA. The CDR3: CASSSGPPKGQPQHF. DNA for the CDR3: TGTGCCAGCAGCTCCGGACCACCAAAGGGACAGCCCCAGCATTTT.

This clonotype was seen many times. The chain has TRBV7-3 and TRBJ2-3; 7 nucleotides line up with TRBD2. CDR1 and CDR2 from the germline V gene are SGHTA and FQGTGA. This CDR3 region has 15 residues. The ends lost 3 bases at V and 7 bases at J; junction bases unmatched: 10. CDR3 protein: CASSLGGRTPHTQYF. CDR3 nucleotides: TGTGCCAGCAGCTTGGGAGGGAGGACTCCTCATACGCAGTATTTT.

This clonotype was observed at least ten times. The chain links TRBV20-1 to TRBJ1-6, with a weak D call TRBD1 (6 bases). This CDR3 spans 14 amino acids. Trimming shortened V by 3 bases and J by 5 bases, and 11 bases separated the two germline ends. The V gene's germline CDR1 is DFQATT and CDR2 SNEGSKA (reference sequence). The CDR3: CSASQTGHNSPLHF. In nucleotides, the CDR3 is TGCAGTGCTAGCCAGACAGGCCATAATTCACCCCTCCACTTT.

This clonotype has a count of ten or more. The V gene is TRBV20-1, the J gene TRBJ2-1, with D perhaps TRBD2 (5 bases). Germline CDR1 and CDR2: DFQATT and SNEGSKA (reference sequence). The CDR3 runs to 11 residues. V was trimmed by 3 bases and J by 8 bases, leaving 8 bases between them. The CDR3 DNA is TGCAGTGCTAGCAAGGAGGATGAGCAGTTCTTC. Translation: CSASKEDEQFF.

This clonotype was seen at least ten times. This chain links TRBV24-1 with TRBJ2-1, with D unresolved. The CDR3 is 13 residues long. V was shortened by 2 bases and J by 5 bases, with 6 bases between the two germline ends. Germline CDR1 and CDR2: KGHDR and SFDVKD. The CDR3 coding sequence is TGTGCCACCAGTGATTCATATAACAATGAGCAGTTCTTC. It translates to CATSDSYNNEQFF.

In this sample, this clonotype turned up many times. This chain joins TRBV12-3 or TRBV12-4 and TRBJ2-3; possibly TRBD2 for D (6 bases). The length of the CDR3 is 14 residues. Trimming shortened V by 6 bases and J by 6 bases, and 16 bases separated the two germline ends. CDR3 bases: TGTGCCAGCAGGAGCGCTAGCCGGGGGGATACGCAGTATTTT. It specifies CASRSASRGDTQYF.

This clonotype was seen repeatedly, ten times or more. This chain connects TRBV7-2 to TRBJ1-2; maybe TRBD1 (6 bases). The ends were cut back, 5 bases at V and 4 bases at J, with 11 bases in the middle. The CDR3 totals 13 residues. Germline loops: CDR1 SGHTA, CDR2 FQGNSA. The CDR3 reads CASSPDRFYGYTF. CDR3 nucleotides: TGTGCCAGCAGCCCCGACAGGTTCTATGGCTACACCTTC.

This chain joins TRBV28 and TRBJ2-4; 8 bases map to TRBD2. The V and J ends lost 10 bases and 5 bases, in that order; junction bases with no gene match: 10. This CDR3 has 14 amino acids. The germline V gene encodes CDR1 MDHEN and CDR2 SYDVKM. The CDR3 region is CAMGPGRAQNIQYF. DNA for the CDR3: TGTGCCATGGGCCCCGGGAGGGCCCAAAACATTCAGTACTTC. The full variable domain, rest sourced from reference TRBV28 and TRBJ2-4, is DVKVTQSSRYLVKRTGEKVFLECVQDMDHENMFWYRQDPGLGLRLIYFSYDVKMKEKGDIPEGYSVSREKKERFSLILESASTNQTSMYLCAMGPGRAQNIQYFGAGTRLSVL.

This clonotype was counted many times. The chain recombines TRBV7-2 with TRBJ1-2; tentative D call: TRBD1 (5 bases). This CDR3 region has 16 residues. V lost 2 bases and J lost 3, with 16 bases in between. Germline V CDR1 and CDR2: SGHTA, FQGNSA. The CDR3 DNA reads TGTGCCAGCAGCTTAATTCCGGGGGAAAGGGACTATGGCTACACCTTC. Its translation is CASSLIPGERDYGYTF. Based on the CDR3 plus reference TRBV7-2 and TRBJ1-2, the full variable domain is GAGVSQSPSNKVTEKGKDVELRCDPISGHTALYWYRQSLGQGLEFLIYFQGNSAPDKSGLPSDRFSAERTGGSVSTLTIQRTQQEDSAVYLCASSLIPGERDYGYTFGSGTRLTVV.

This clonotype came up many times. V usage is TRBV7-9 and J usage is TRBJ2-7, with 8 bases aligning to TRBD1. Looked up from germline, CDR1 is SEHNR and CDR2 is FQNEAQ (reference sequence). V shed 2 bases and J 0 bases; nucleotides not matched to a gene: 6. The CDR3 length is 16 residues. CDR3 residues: CASSLPGDRSSYEQYF. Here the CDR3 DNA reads TGTGCCAGCAGCTTACCCGGGGACAGGAGCTCCTACGAGCAGTACTTC.

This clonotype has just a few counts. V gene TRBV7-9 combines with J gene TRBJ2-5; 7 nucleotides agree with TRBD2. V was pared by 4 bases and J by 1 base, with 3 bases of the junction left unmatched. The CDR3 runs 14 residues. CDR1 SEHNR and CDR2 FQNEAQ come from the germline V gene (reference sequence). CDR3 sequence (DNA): TGTGCCAGCAGCTGGGGGGGGATCCAAGAGACCCAGTACTTC. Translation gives CASSWGGIQETQYF.

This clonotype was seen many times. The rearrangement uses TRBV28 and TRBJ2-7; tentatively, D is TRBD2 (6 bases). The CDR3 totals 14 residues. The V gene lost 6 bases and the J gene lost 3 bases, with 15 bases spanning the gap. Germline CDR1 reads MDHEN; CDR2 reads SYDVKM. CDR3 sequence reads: CASSPLAELYEQYF. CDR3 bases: TGTGCCAGCAGCCCCTTAGCGGAACTCTACGAGCAGTACTTC.